The 23 T cell receptor beta chains reported below all come from one sample, sequenced in a study of vaccination and CD4 T cells after COVID-19. These receptors are not linked to any known antigen. The treatment was: approximately 9-day PBMC culture with coronavirus spike peptide pools or control peptides (ViraFEST assay). An Oncomine TCR Beta short-read assay was used to sequence the DNA from cultured CD4+ T cells. MiXCR, applied by TCRdb to the PCR reads, yields one record per CDR3 protein. In the table there are some 13,000 distinct CDR3 sequences, roughly 44% of which are singletons. Sample: CD4+ T cells from blood, cultured in vitro. The receptors were sampled from a human donor who had recovered from COVID-19.

The chain carries TRBV7-6 and TRBJ1-5; D is unresolved. V was cut by 7 bases and J by 4 bases, with 11 bases left in between. The germline V gene has CDR1 SGHVS and CDR2 FNYEAQ. This CDR3 region has 13 residues. CDR3 residues: CASTIAKNQPQHF. For the CDR3, the DNA is TGTGCCAGCACCATCGCCAAGAATCAGCCCCAGCATTTT.

The table lists this clonotype with a few counts. V gene TRBV6-1 combines with J gene TRBJ1-6; D unresolved. The CDR3 has 17 amino acids. CDR1 and CDR2 (germline): MNHNS, SASEGT. The V and J ends lost 6 bases and 0 bases respectively, with 15 bases between them. For the CDR3, the DNA is TGTGCCAGCAGCCGGAAATCCCCGAGCTCCTATAATTCACCCCTCCACTTT. Protein: CASSRKSPSSYNSPLHF.

This clonotype turned up a few times. The rearrangement uses TRBV6-4 and TRBJ1-2; D uncertain. Trimming stripped 3 bases from V and 8 bases from J, with 10 bases between. The CDR3 length is 12 residues. In germline, CDR1 is MRHNA, CDR2 SNTAGT. Written as DNA, the CDR3 is TGTGCCAGCAGTGAGGGTGGGAAAGGCTACACCTTC. This encodes CASSEGGKGYTF.

The chain has TRBV5-5 and TRBJ1-1; D remains unclear. Germline V lookup: CDR1 SGHKS, CDR2 YYEKEE (reference sequence). CDR3 size: 14 residues. Trimming took 2 bases from V and 6 from J, leaving 14 bases between them. CDR3 loop: CASSFSTQEAEAFF. The CDR3 DNA is TGTGCCAGCAGCTTTTCCACGCAAGAGGCTGAAGCTTTCTTT.

A few counts support this clonotype. J is TRBJ1-1 and V is TRBV19; D is uncertain. V shed 3 bases and J shed 0 bases, with 8 bases lying between them. CDR3 size: 14 residues. Germline CDR1 reads LNHDA; CDR2 reads SQIVND (reference sequence). CDR3 DNA: TGTGCCAGTAGTATTGGAGGCCTGAACACTGAAGCTTTCTTT. Translated: CASSIGGLNTEAFF.

This rearrangement joins TRBV7-2 to TRBJ1-2; maybe TRBD1 (6 bases). CDR3 size: 13 residues. Germline CDR1 is SGHTA and CDR2 is FQGNSA. V lost 5 bases to trimming and J lost 4 bases, with 11 bases between them. CDR3 sequence reads: CASSKGGGYGYTF. CDR3 DNA sequence: TGTGCCAGCAGCAAAGGAGGGGGCTATGGCTACACCTTC.

The CDR3 bases are TGCAGCGTTTTCCCGACAGGCGCCGCCCCAGCTTTCTTT. Its protein product is CSVFPTGAAPAFF. The chain joins TRBV29-1 to TRBJ1-1; perhaps TRBD1 as D (6 bases). Germline CDR1 is SQVTM and CDR2 is ANQGSEA. V was clipped by 5 bases and J by 10 bases, with 20 bases between them. This CDR3 comprises 13 residues.

V usage is TRBV7-9 and J usage is TRBJ2-7; D is perhaps TRBD2 (5 bases). The V end lost 7 bases, the J end lost 4 bases, and 14 bases lay between the germline ends. This CDR3 is 13 amino acids long. Germline V gene lookup returns CDR1 SEHNR and CDR2 FQNEAQ (reference sequence). The CDR3 bases are TGTGCCAGCACCCCGAGGGAATTTTACGAGCAGTACTTC. Protein sequence: CASTPREFYEQYF.

The sample holds a few counts of this clonotype. The chain links TRBV7-9 to TRBJ2-2; 8 bases are shared with TRBD2. After removal of 4 bases from V and 2 bases from J, the junction contained 3 bases not matched to a gene. The length of the CDR3 is 15 residues. The germline gives CDR1 SEHNR, CDR2 FQNEAQ (reference sequence). The CDR3 reads CASSSGLGNTGELFF. The CDR3, as DNA: TGTGCCAGCAGCTCGGGACTAGGAAACACCGGGGAGCTGTTTTTT.

J is TRBJ1-5 and V is TRBV15; D gene uncertain. The CDR3 loop spans 14 amino acids. V dropped 0 bases and J dropped 3 bases, with 6 bases sitting between them. Germline values: CDR1 LNHNV, CDR2 YYDKDF (reference sequence). CDR3 nucleotide sequence: TGTGCCACCAGCAGAGATCGGCTCAATCAGCCCCAGCATTTT. Translation gives CATSRDRLNQPQHF. The full variable domain, rest sourced from reference TRBV15 and TRBJ1-5, is DAMVIQNPRYQVTQFGKPVTLSCSQTLNHNVMYWYQQKSSQAPKLLFHYYDKDFNNEADTPDNFQSRRPNTSFCFLDIRSPGLGDTAMYLCATSRDRLNQPQHFGDGTRLSIL.

J is TRBJ1-2 and V is TRBV6-5; 8 bases line up with TRBD1. J gave up 7 bases and V 0 bases, and 4 bases lay outside the gene matches. This CDR3 has 14 residues. CDR1 and CDR2 (germline): MNHEY, SVGAGI. The CDR3 nucleotides read TGTGCCAGCAGTTACTCTTCAGGGGGCAGTGGCTACACCTTC. Translating it yields CASSYSSGGSGYTF.

The rearrangement joins TRBV5-1 to TRBJ1-1; no firm D call. Trimming left V 4 bases short and J 3 bases short, with 4 bases between. CDR3 length equals 11 residues. Per the germline V gene, CDR1 is SGHRS and CDR2 is YFSETQ. CDR3 DNA sequence: TGCGCCAGCAGCAGGGACACTGAAGCTTTCTTT. The encoded protein is CASSRDTEAFF.

CDR3 bases: TGTGCCAGCACCGACCAGCCGGGGGGCTCCTACGAGCAGTACTTC. It encodes CASTDQPGGSYEQYF. The rearrangement joins TRBV6-1 to TRBJ2-7; 7 bases agree with TRBD2. This CDR3 has 15 residues. The V and J ends lost 7 bases and 0 bases, in that order; junction bases with no gene match: 9. The germline gives CDR1 MNHNS, CDR2 SASEGT.

The sample holds a few counts of this clonotype. V usage is TRBV5-4 and J usage is TRBJ1-1; no clear D. The CDR3 has 13 residues. Trimming stripped 1 base from V and 1 base from J, with 5 bases between. Germline CDR1 SGHNT, CDR2 YYREEE (reference sequence). CDR3 loop: CASSLWRNTEAFF. The CDR3 nucleotides are TGTGCCAGCAGCTTGTGGAGGAACACTGAAGCTTTCTTT.

This clonotype has more than one count but fewer than ten. The chain employs TRBV11-3 and TRBJ2-3; D possibly corresponds to TRBD2 (6 bases). The germline V gene has CDR1 SGHNT and CDR2 YENEEA. Trimming shortened V by 5 bases and J by 1 base, and 16 bases separated the two germline ends. The CDR3 is made up of 16 amino acids. CDR3 DNA sequence: TGTGCCAGCAGCCCCTCGTGGGGGGAGGGCACAGATACGCAGTATTTT. It codes for CASSPSWGEGTDTQYF.

The chain recombines TRBV6-1 with TRBJ2-7; possible D gene TRBD1, 6 bases. The ends were cut back, 6 bases at V and 0 bases at J, with 18 bases in the middle. The CDR3 is 16 residues long. Germline V gene lookup returns CDR1 MNHNS and CDR2 SASEGT. Here the CDR3 reads CASRTPGTGSSYEQYF. The CDR3 bases are TGTGCCAGCAGGACACCAGGTACAGGGAGCTCCTACGAGCAGTACTTC.

The V gene is TRBV27, the J gene TRBJ2-7; D remains unclear. V lost 3 bases, J lost 2 bases, and 8 bases lay in between. Germline values: CDR1 MNHEY, CDR2 SMNVEV (reference sequence). CDR3 size: 13 residues. The CDR3 reads CASSFHSTYEQYF. The DNA for the CDR3 is TGTGCCAGCAGTTTTCACAGTACCTACGAGCAGTACTTC.

V gene TRBV7-6 combines with J gene TRBJ1-1, with 8 bases matching TRBD1. The CDR3 is made up of 14 amino acids. With V trimmed by 6 bases and J by 4 bases, 7 bases remained unmatched. Germline CDR1 reads SGHVS; CDR2 reads FNYEAQ. CDR3 DNA: TGTGCCAGCAGTCCCGGACAGGGTAGCACTGAAGCTTTCTTT. Translating gives CASSPGQGSTEAFF.

This clonotype appeared a few times. This sequence joins TRBV10-2 and TRBJ1-1, with D possibly being TRBD1 (5 bases). V gave up 6 bases and J gave up 1 base, with 12 bases separating them. Germline CDR1 WSHSY, CDR2 SAAADI. There are 14 residues in the CDR3. The CDR3 sequence: CASRAGTANTEAFF. The CDR3 nucleotides are TGCGCCAGCAGAGCCGGGACGGCGAACACTGAAGCTTTCTTT.

The chain is built from TRBV5-1 and TRBJ2-3, with 10 positions matching TRBD2. The junction had 9 bases not matched to a gene; V was cut back by 0 bases and J by 5 bases. The CDR3 has 17 amino acids. Germline V lookup: CDR1 SGHRS, CDR2 YFSETQ. The CDR3 DNA is TGCGCCAGCAGCTTGGGGAGGTTTAGCGGGGGGAAAGATACGCAGTATTTT. Protein sequence: CASSLGRFSGGKDTQYF.

DNA of the CDR3: TGTGCCAGCAGCCTCAGGGGGAGCGACACTGAAGCTTTCTTT. Encoded protein: CASSLRGSDTEAFF. This chain uses TRBV7-9 with TRBJ1-1, with 7 bases aligning to TRBD1. Germline V CDR1 and CDR2: SEHNR, FQNEAQ (reference sequence). The V and J ends lost 5 bases and 3 bases, in that order; junction bases with no gene match: 6. This CDR3 region has 14 residues.

The J gene is TRBJ2-7, the V gene TRBV21-1. TRBV21-1 is a pseudogene locus. The CDR3 covers 15 residues. The CDR3 DNA sequence: TGTGCCAGCAGCAACGGGTCAAATAGCTCCTACGAGCAGTACTTC. Amino acids: CASSNGSNSSYEQYF.

This rearrangement joins TRBV2 to TRBJ1-1, with a tentative D call TRBD1 (5 bases). The germline gives CDR1 SNHLY, CDR2 FYNNEI. This CDR3 is built from 13 residues. V was pared by 2 bases and J by 1 base, with 5 bases between. The CDR3 protein is CASSEQGNTEAFF. CDR3 sequence (DNA): TGTGCCAGCAGTGAACAGGGGAACACTGAAGCTTTCTTT.